Each of the 23 T cell receptor beta chains below was sequenced from the same sample in a study of T cells in Graves' hyperthyroidism and ophthalmopathy. Amplified regions were TCR beta CDR3 sequences from RNA transcripts. Initially, a first-round RT-PCR of the TCR CDR3 employed the HTBI primer set. TCRdb re-called the multiplex PCR reads with MiXCR, one entry per CDR3 protein. This table holds 350,000 to 400,000 distinct CDR3 sequences, approximately 15% found once. The sequencing input was blood. The receptors originated from a woman aged 55 to 70 with Graves' hyperthyroidism.

This clonotype was seen many times. The chain carries TRBV5-1 and TRBJ1-1, with unresolved D. CDR1 is SGHRS, CDR2 YFSETQ, per germline. The CDR3 length is 14 residues. Trimming pared 5 bases from V and 0 bases from J, leaving 11 bases between. The CDR3 reads CASRAGVMNTEAFF. CDR3 sequence (DNA): TGCGCCAGCAGGGCAGGCGTTATGAACACTGAAGCTTTCTTT. Based on the CDR3 plus reference TRBV5-1 and TRBJ1-1, the full variable domain is KAGVTQTPRYLIKTRGQQVTLSCSPISGHRSVSWYQQTPGQGLQFLFEYFSETQRNKGNFPGRFSGRQFSNSRSEMNVSTLELGDSALYLCASRAGVMNTEAFFGQGTRLTVV.

This clonotype was counted ten times or more. The rearrangement joins TRBV19 to TRBJ1-2; tentatively, D is TRBD1 (6 bases). Germline V lookup: CDR1 LNHDA, CDR2 SQIVND (reference sequence). CDR3 size: 13 residues. V was pared by 7 bases and J by 8 bases, with 17 bases between. The CDR3 reads CASTQGRGGGYTF. Written as DNA, the CDR3 is TGTGCCAGTACCCAGGGCAGGGGTGGCGGCTACACCTTC.

This clonotype has only a few counts. This chain connects TRBV6-1 to TRBJ1-5; tentatively, D is TRBD1 (5 bases). CDR1 and CDR2 (germline): MNHNS, SASEGT. CDR3 length equals 15 residues. Trimming took off 7 bases at V and 2 bases at J, with 15 bases between the two ends. The CDR3 reads CASNRDSWGNQPQHF. The CDR3 DNA reads as TGTGCCAGCAACCGGGACTCATGGGGCAATCAGCCCCAGCATTTT.

As for this clonotype: A read error is possible here, since a much larger clone lies one base away. The rearrangement uses TRBV20-1 and TRBJ2-7, with TRBD2 matching over 7 bases. The CDR3 contains 13 residues. Germline V gene data show CDR1 as DFQATT and CDR2 as SNEGSKA (reference sequence). The trim removed 3 bases at V and 7 bases at J, leaving 9 bases unmatched. The CDR3 here is CSASGLEGNEQYF. CDR3 nucleotide sequence: TGCAGTGCTAGCGGACTAGAGGGTAATGAGCAGTACTTC.

Concerning this clonotype itself: A read error may be the cause here, since a much bigger clone is one base away. The V gene is TRBV24-1, the J gene TRBJ2-7, with 8 positions matching TRBD2. Germline V lookup: CDR1 KGHDR, CDR2 SFDVKD. V shed 3 bases and J 7 bases; nucleotides not matched to a gene: 13. The CDR3 totals 16 residues. The CDR3 DNA follows: TGTGCCACCAGTGATATGCTGCTAGCGGGTTCCGGTGAGCAGTACTTC. Residues: CATSDMLLAGSGEQYF.

This clonotype was observed many times. V and J are TRBV11-2 and TRBJ2-5; D is undetermined. Germline V gene lookup returns CDR1 SGHAT and CDR2 FQNNGV. The CDR3 is made up of 15 amino acids. The ends were cut back, 1 base at V and 1 base at J, with 10 bases in the middle. The CDR3 sequence is CASSLGGSRQETQYF. CDR3 in DNA: TGTGCCAGCAGCTTAGGAGGCTCGCGCCAAGAGACCCAGTACTTC.

This chain joins TRBV10-3 and TRBJ2-7, with 7 bases that match TRBD2. The CDR3 runs 12 residues. Germline-derived CDR1 and CDR2 are ENHRY and SYGVKD. Trimming cost V 6 bases and J 3 bases; bases outside gene matches: 2. The CDR3 is CAIRTSLYEQYF. The DNA for the CDR3 is TGTGCCATCAGGACTAGCCTCTACGAGCAGTACTTC.

This clonotype was seen only a few times. The chain is built from TRBV18 and TRBJ2-7, with D possibly matching TRBD1 (7 bases). The V and J ends lost 3 bases and 2 bases respectively, with 14 bases between them. In germline, CDR1 is KGHSH, CDR2 LQKENI. The CDR3 runs 15 residues. The CDR3 DNA is TGTGCCAGCTCACCTGAGGCAGGGGGGACCTACGAGCAGTACTTC. Its translation: CASSPEAGGTYEQYF.

This clonotype was seen at least ten times. This chain joins TRBV5-1 and TRBJ1-1; D is uncertain. The germline CDR1 and CDR2 sequences are SGHRS and YFSETQ. V lost 3 bases and J lost 0, with 9 bases in between. This CDR3 region has 14 residues. This chain's CDR3 is CASSWRALNTEAFF. The CDR3 nucleotides are TGCGCCAGCAGCTGGCGGGCCTTGAACACTGAAGCTTTCTTT.

This clonotype was counted a few times. One base away lies a much larger clone, so this may be a sequencing read error. This chain joins TRBV2 and TRBJ2-3; 9 bases map to TRBD2. Germline-derived CDR1 and CDR2 are SNHLY and FYNNEI. The CDR3 length is 16 residues. The CDR3 loop is CASRTRGGRATDTRYF. Here the CDR3 DNA reads TGTGCCAGCAGGACCCGTGGCGGGAGGGCAACAGATACGCGGTATTTT.

This clonotype has only a few counts. This chain joins TRBV6-1 and TRBJ2-1; D gene unclear. The CDR3 consists of 14 residues. V lost 5 bases and J lost 10, with 18 bases in between. CDR1 and CDR2 from the germline V gene are MNHNS and SASEGT. The CDR3 DNA follows: TGTGCCAGCAGTCGGACGGGTAGCCTAGAGGAGCAGTTCTTC. It is translated as CASSRTGSLEEQFF.

This clonotype was recorded many times. The genes are TRBV10-2 and TRBJ2-7; no definite D call. Germline V gene lookup returns CDR1 WSHSY and CDR2 SAAADI. The V end lost 4 bases, the J end lost 3 bases, and 10 bases lay between the germline ends. This CDR3 spans 13 amino acids. The CDR3 loop is CASSGYRDYEQYF. The CDR3 DNA reads as TGCGCCAGCAGTGGCTATAGGGACTACGAGCAGTACTTC.

This clonotype was seen ten or more times. The V call is TRBV18, the J call TRBJ2-2; D unclear. CDR1 KGHSH and CDR2 LQKENI come from the germline V gene. Trimming cost V 3 bases and J 0 bases, with 2 bases left between them. The CDR3 is made up of 13 amino acids. This CDR3 reads CASSPPNTGELFF. In DNA, the CDR3 is TGTGCCAGCTCACCGCCGAACACCGGGGAGCTGTTTTTT. Using reference TRBV18 and TRBJ2-2 for the parts outside the CDR3, the full variable domain is NAGVMQNPRHLVRRRGQEARLRCSPMKGHSHVYWYRQLPEEGLKFMVYLQKENIIDESGMPKERFSAEFPKEGPSILRIQQVVRGDSAAYFCASSPPNTGELFFGEGSRLTVL.

The count of this clonotype is one. This sequence joins TRBV11-2 and TRBJ2-7; TRBD2 aligns across 9 bases. V was clipped by 4 bases and J by 6 bases; unmatched bases: 4. Germline CDR1 SGHAT, CDR2 FQNNGV. The CDR3 is 13 amino acids. This CDR3 is CASSYPAGGEQYF. In DNA form, the CDR3 reads TGTGCCAGCAGCTACCCAGCGGGAGGCGAGCAGTACTTC.

This clonotype was seen at least ten times. J is TRBJ1-2 and V is TRBV15; 7 nucleotides match TRBD1. V gave up 6 bases and J gave up 7 bases; unmatched junction bases: 8. The V gene's germline CDR1 is LNHNV and CDR2 YYDKDF (reference sequence). The CDR3 extends over 13 amino acids. The CDR3 reads CATSPRQGGGYTF. The CDR3 DNA reads as TGTGCCACCAGTCCTCGACAGGGAGGTGGCTACACCTTC.

This clonotype was counted at least ten times. This chain links TRBV12-3 or TRBV12-4 with TRBJ2-1; 7 bases are shared with TRBD2. Trimming at V came to 1 base and at J to 5 bases, leaving 8 bases not matched to a gene. CDR3 size: 16 residues. The CDR3 DNA reads TGTGCCAGCAGTTTAGGTTGGGCGGGAGTGGACAATGAGCAGTTCTTC. Amino acid sequence: CASSLGWAGVDNEQFF.

This clonotype was detected ten times or more. The chain links TRBV6-1 to TRBJ2-7, with D uncertain. Germline V gives CDR1 MNHNS, CDR2 SASEGT. This CDR3 is built from 14 residues. Deletions cut 2 bases from V and 6 bases from J, with 14 bases between. The CDR3 DNA reads as TGTGCCAGCAGTGAAAACCATTCTCGGCGCGAGCAGTACTTC. Translated: CASSENHSRREQYF.

The genes are TRBV9 and TRBJ1-3, with 7 positions matching TRBD1. Germline assignment: CDR1 SGDLS and CDR2 YYNGEE. Trimming took 4 bases from V and 5 from J; bases not matched to a gene: 9. The CDR3 runs to 15 residues. CDR3 nucleotides: TGTGCCAGCAGCCCGAGGGGGCAGGGTAGAAACACCATATATTTT. This encodes CASSPRGQGRNTIYF.

At least ten counts were recorded for this clonotype. The gene calls are TRBV7-9 and TRBJ2-7; unclear D gene. V lost 5 bases and J lost 4, with 12 bases in between. In germline, CDR1 is SEHNR, CDR2 FQNEAQ (reference sequence). The CDR3 spans 13 residues. CDR3 nucleotides: TGTGCCAGCAGCCCAGCTCCCGGATACGAGCAGTACTTC. This sequence encodes CASSPAPGYEQYF. Drawing the rest from reference TRBV7-9 and TRBJ2-7, the complete variable domain is DTGVSQNPRHKITKRGQNVTFRCDPISEHNRLYWYRQTLGQGPEFLTYFQNEAQLEKSRLLSDRFSAERPKGSFSTLEIQRTEQGDSAMYLCASSPAPGYEQYFGPGTRLTVT.

In this sample, this clonotype turned up many times. The V and J genes are TRBV28 and TRBJ1-5; 9 bases are shared with TRBD1. Trimming cost V 7 bases and J 4 bases; bases outside gene matches: 11. This CDR3 has 16 amino acids. Germline lookup yields CDR1 MDHEN and CDR2 SYDVKM. CDR3 amino acids: CASNHPPDRGNQPQHF. The CDR3 nucleotides are TGTGCCAGCAATCACCCCCCAGACAGGGGGAATCAGCCCCAGCATTTT.

This clonotype was counted at least ten times. The chain recombines TRBV2 with TRBJ2-1; a weak D match, TRBD2 (6 bases). The V gene's germline CDR1 is SNHLY and CDR2 FYNNEI. The CDR3 runs to 13 residues. The germline V and J ends were trimmed by 6 bases and 5 bases, with 11 bases remaining between them. The CDR3 here is CASSRGLNNEQFF. Written as DNA, the CDR3 is TGTGCCAGCAGCCGCGGACTAAACAATGAGCAGTTCTTC.

The rearrangement uses TRBV5-1 and TRBJ2-5; 7 bases fit TRBD1. CDR1 is SGHRS, CDR2 YFSETQ, per germline. The CDR3 extends over 14 amino acids. Trimming removed 1 base from V and 3 bases from J; junction bases left unmatched: 3. The CDR3 loop is CASSLTGDEETQYF. The CDR3 DNA reads TGCGCCAGCAGCTTGACAGGGGACGAAGAGACCCAGTACTTC.

This clonotype was seen at least ten times. This chain joins TRBV2 and TRBJ1-5; D is undetermined. This CDR3 region has 14 residues. Trimming shortened V by 4 bases and J by 0 bases, and 7 bases separated the two germline ends. The germline gives CDR1 SNHLY, CDR2 FYNNEI. DNA for the CDR3: TGTGCCAGCAGTGGAGAGGGTAGCAATCAGCCCCAGCATTTT. It encodes CASSGEGSNQPQHF.